One T cell receptor (beta chain) is described in this entry. The clone's antigen remains unknown. The sample holds no much larger clone one base away, and base qualities are not on file. Other DNA sequences within the sample encode an identical CDR3. Using the deep immunoSEQ assay, multiplex PCR amplified TCR CDR3 regions from genomic DNA. Extracted genomic DNA from each cell subset was distributed evenly across all wells of several immunoSEQ 96-well plates, and each plate was treated as a replicate. For sorted subsets, each replicate PCR was loaded with 150 to 250 ng genomic DNA, equivalent to approximately 27,000 T cell genomes. The purified libraries were quantified using a Qubit 3.0 fluorometer, sized with a Bioanalyzer 2100, and then quantified again using the KAPA Library Quantification kit. Every immunoSEQ 96-well plate was sequenced on a dedicated single-read 150-cycle Illumina NextSeq 550 flow cell. In the authors' own workflow: Because the immunoSEQ output included only junctional sequences and no quality scores, the filtering could not be the same as the filtering used for full-length reads. To assign V/J genes and CDR3, sequences were annotated using PyIR, a Python wrapper for IgBLAST v1.9, with IMGT germline references. Reads with weak V/J assignments (E-value above 1e-6), missing CDR3, stop codons, out-of-frame junctions, or ambiguous translated residues were removed. V3J clonotypes were defined by identical inferred V gene, J gene, and CDR3 amino acid sequence. Percentage overlap between repertoires was computed as shared unique clonotypes divided by the size of the smaller repertoire. Repertoire richness was assessed with RTK rarefaction, the Chao1 estimator, and Recon v2.1 estimates of unobserved clonotypes. OLGA was used to compute generation probabilities for all TCRbeta clonotypes that the gDNA method yielded from a handful of donors. TCRdb re-hosts the immuneACCESS table, in-frame sequences only. Its copies lack some clones; in the studies checked, an unresolved V gene accounts for under half of them, and the cause for the rest is not known. The V and J calls and the clone size are those of that table, but D and trimming were determined from the DNA. The sample table lists 2 million to 2.5 million clones, 85% to 95% of them with a count of one. Jointly, the top ten make up about 0.39% of the sample.

Healthy HIV-negative adults with no recently reported acute infections or vaccinations were included as donors. Every donor was a Caucasian adult residing in Nashville, Tennessee, USA. CD4+ T cells were enriched through magnetic negative selection, after which naive cells were positively selected on CD45RA and the remaining negative fraction served as the memory subset. Blood was obtained by leukapheresis, after which PBMCs were separated by Ficoll-Histopaque density gradient centrifugation and cryopreserved in liquid nitrogen vapor phase. Analytical flow cytometry was used to check the purity and quantity of every magnetically sorted T cell population. Genomic DNA was isolated from every sorted fraction and measured by UV absorbance on a Nanodrop 2000c. This entry belongs to a study of shared clonotypes between healthy human individuals (dated by TCRdb to between 2020 and 2021). About the full investigation: Three men and a couple of women, aged 18 to 49 years, made up the cohort. For each donor, three plates each were used for CD4 naive and CD4 memory, two plates were used for CD8 naive, and one plate was used for CD8 memory. To estimate repertoire size and how much clonotypes are shared between individuals, the study performed deep sequencing of blood TCR repertoires from a handful of healthy adults. To increase sequencing depth and limit assay-specific biases, different laboratories used diverse techniques to prepare libraries and sequence TCR repertoires. Per donor, leukapheresis produced somewhere between about 0.85 and 10 billion PBMCs.

Inclusive of the bounding cysteine and phenylalanine, the CDR3 is 13 residues long. Only the CDR3 region is kept as DNA, spanning 39 bases read in frame from base 1. CDR1 and CDR2 (LNHDA, SQIVND) derive from the germline V gene (reference sequence). Cut back by 0 bases and 1 base, the V and J ends lie 3 bases apart. The research as a whole found: Around 5% of naive CD4, 3.5% of naive CD8, about 2.5% of memory CD4, and roughly 0.4% of memory CD8 clonotypes were shared across a few donors. Naive subsets generally had larger estimated clonotype richness than memory subsets. Only blood was sampled, and tissue TCR repertoires likely differ from those in blood. Compared with non-shared clonotypes, clonotypes shared by all four sorted-subset donors had higher generation probabilities. Incomplete sequencing was indicated by rarefaction of sorted-subset datasets, despite the large sequencing depth. The small number of donors limited the genetic and exposure-history diversity represented. Pairwise subsampling led to the expectation that sequencing depth would affect the degree of clonotype sharing among donors.

The source is a man between 18 and 35 years old in good health. Some clones in this sample may be carry-over from other donors' samples. Material for sequencing was naive CD4+ T cells from PBMCs. In the paper's terms, the cell subset or site label means: CD45RA+ positively selected. Recombination linked TRBV19 to TRBJ1-1; confidence is insufficient to name the D gene. The nucleotide sequence reads TGTGCCAGTAGTATAGAACAGAACACTGAAGCTTTCTTT. The encoded protein is CASSIEQNTEAFF.